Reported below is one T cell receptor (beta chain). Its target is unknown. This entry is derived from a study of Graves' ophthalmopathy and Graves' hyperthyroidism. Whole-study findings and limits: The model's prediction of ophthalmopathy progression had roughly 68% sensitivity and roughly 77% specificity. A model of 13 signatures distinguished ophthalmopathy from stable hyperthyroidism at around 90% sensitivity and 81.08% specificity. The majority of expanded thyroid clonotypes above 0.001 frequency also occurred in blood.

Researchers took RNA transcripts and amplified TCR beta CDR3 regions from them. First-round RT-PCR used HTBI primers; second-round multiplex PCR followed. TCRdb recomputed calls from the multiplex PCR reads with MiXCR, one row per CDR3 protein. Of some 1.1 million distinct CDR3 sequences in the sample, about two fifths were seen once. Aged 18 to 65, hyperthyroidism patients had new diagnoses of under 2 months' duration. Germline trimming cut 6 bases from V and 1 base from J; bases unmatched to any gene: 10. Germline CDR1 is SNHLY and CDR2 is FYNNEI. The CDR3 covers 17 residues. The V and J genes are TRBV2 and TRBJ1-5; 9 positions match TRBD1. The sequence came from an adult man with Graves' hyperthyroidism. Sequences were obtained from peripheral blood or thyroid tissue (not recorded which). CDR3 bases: TGTGCCAGCAGGGAGCACAGGGGGCGCGACAGCAATCAGCCCCAGCATTTT. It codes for CASREHRGRDSNQPQHF.